This TCR beta chain was sequenced during a study of cytotoxic CD8 clonotypes in ibrutinib-treated CLL. On the study more broadly: After treatment lasting a median roughly 12 months, range 6 to 36, response samples were collected. On average, more than 90,000 productive rearrangements and just over 250,000 productive templates per sample.

Study-level points and caveats: Clonality went up at ibrutinib response and then declined back toward baseline at progression.

Sequenced by immunoSEQ multiplex PCR; TCRdb stores in-frame clones only, minus some. The table includes some 150,000 clones, 70% to 80% detected once. This clone was seen only a few times. Its antigen is currently unknown. Germline V CDR1 and CDR2: SGHAT, FQNNGV. The CDR3 spans 12 residues. Trimming took 6 bases from V and 3 from J, leaving 8 bases between them. The sequences come from PBMCs, collected after 12 months of ibrutinib treatment. The chain uses TRBV11-2 and TRBJ1-1; D remains ambiguous. The sequence was collected from a human donor with chronic lymphocytic leukemia. The CDR3: CASRRHDTEAFF. The CDR3 bases are TGTGCCAGCAGGAGACATGACACTGAAGCTTTCTTT.